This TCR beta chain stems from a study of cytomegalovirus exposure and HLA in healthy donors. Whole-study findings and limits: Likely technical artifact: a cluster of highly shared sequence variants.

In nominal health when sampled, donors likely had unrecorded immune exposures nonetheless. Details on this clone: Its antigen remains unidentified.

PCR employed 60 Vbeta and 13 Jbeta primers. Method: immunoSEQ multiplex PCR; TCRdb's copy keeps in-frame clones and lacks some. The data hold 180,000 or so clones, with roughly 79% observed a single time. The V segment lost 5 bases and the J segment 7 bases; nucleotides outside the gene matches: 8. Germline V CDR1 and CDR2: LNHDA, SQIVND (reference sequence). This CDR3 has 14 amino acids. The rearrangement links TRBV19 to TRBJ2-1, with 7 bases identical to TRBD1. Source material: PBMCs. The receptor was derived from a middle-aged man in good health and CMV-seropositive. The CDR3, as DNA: TGTGCCAGTAGTGAAAGGGGGCGGATGAATGAGCAGTTCTTC. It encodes CASSERGRMNEQFF.